These 20 T cell receptor beta chains were sequenced from one sample in a study of shared clonotypes between healthy human individuals. CD45RO-negative cells were positively selected for CCR7, leaving out terminally differentiated effector memory CD45RA+ cells. TCRdb's table, derived via immunoSEQ multiplex PCR, lists solely in-frame clones and lacks some. The table records about 2,100,000 clones, about 93% of them present only once. The specimen was naive CD8+ T cells from PBMCs. The receptors stem from a young man in good health. Some clones in this sample may be carry-over from other donors' samples.

This clone was recorded only once. The chain uses TRBV9 and TRBJ1-3; D gene ambiguous. The CDR3 has 13 residues. Between the trimmed V and J ends, which lost 0 bases and 3 bases, there was a span of 4 bases. The germline gives CDR1 SGDLS, CDR2 YYNGEE. CDR3 sequence: CASSVVDGNTIYF. CDR3 in DNA: TGTGCCAGCAGCGTAGTTGATGGAAACACCATATATTTT.

This chain uses TRBV16 with TRBJ2-2; D is unresolved. Germline CDR1 reads KGHSY; CDR2 reads FQNENV. Trimming took off 8 bases at V and 4 bases at J, with 14 bases between the two ends. The CDR3 runs to 14 residues. As DNA, the CDR3 is TGTGCCAGCGCGCAGCTGATGGGCACCGGGGAGCTGTTTTTT. It yields the protein CASAQLMGTGELFF.

The rearrangement joins TRBV7-9 to TRBJ2-3; 8 positions agree with TRBD2. With 5 bases clipped from V and 4 bases from J, the junction kept 8 bases outside the gene matches. CDR3 size: 15 residues. CDR1 is SEHNR and CDR2 is FQNEAQ in the germline V gene (reference sequence). In DNA form, the CDR3 reads TGTGCCAGCAGCCCCCCGGGGGGGGGATCAGATACGCAGTATTTT. Translation: CASSPPGGGSDTQYF.

This CDR3 is CASSLVVQDNEQFF. The CDR3, as DNA: TGTGCCAGCAGCTTAGTTGTCCAAGACAATGAGCAGTTCTTC. The chain is built from TRBV7-6 and TRBJ2-1; no definite D call. Germline CDR1 is SGHVS and CDR2 is FNYEAQ. The CDR3 sequence is 14 residues long. The V end lost 1 base, the J end lost 5 bases, and 9 bases lay between the germline ends.

J is TRBJ2-7 and V is TRBV27; TRBD2 matches at 10 bases. CDR3 length equals 14 residues. Germline CDR1 MNHEY, CDR2 SMNVEV (reference sequence). J lost 0 bases, V lost 6 bases, and 2 bases had no gene match. DNA for the CDR3: TGTGCCAGCAGGTCTAGCGGGAGCTCCTACGAGCAGTACTTC. This gives the protein CASRSSGSSYEQYF.

A note on this clone: The identical CDR3 is also encoded by other nucleotide sequences in the sample. V gene TRBV5-1 combines with J gene TRBJ2-7; 7 bases match TRBD1. Germline trimming cut 8 bases from V and 4 bases from J; bases unmatched to any gene: 6. CDR1 SGHRS and CDR2 YFSETQ come from the germline V gene. The CDR3 is 12 residues long. CDR3 DNA sequence: TGCGCCAGTTCGACAGGGTCGTACGAGCAGTACTTC. This translates into CASSTGSYEQYF.

The J gene is TRBJ2-2, the V gene TRBV27; no clear D gene. The CDR3 spans 13 residues. Germline assignment: CDR1 MNHEY and CDR2 SMNVEV (reference sequence). V was shortened by 4 bases and J by 5 bases, with 8 bases between the two germline ends. CDR3 sequence (DNA): TGTGCCAGCAGTTGGGGAAGGACCGGGGAGCTGTTTTTT. Protein product: CASSWGRTGELFF.

This clone has only one observation. Additional DNA sequences in this sample encode the identical CDR3. The chain uses TRBV7-9 and TRBJ1-1; D is unresolved. This CDR3 has 12 amino acids. Germline loops: CDR1 SEHNR, CDR2 FQNEAQ (reference sequence). Trimming stripped 5 bases from V and 0 bases from J, with 4 bases between. The CDR3 loop is CASSRMNTEAFF. The CDR3 DNA reads TGTGCCAGCAGCCGCATGAACACTGAAGCTTTCTTT.

The chain joins TRBV19 to TRBJ1-2, with D unresolved. This CDR3 is 13 amino acids long. V lost 5 bases to trimming and J lost 6 bases, with 13 bases between them. Germline V gives CDR1 LNHDA, CDR2 SQIVND (reference sequence). CDR3 sequence reads: CASSARGGHGYTF. The CDR3 nucleotides are TGTGCCAGTAGTGCCAGAGGAGGTCATGGCTACACCTTC.

The V call is TRBV28, the J call TRBJ2-3, with D perhaps given as TRBD1 or TRBD2 (5 bases each). The V end was cut by 5 bases, the J end by 14 bases, with 17 bases between. Per the germline V gene, CDR1 is MDHEN and CDR2 is SYDVKM. The CDR3 has 12 amino acids. The CDR3 coding sequence is TGTGCCAGCAGTCCCCAACGGGACCCTGCGTATTTT. Protein product: CASSPQRDPAYF.

The chain couples TRBV28 to TRBJ2-7; D gene ambiguous. The ends were cut back, 3 bases at V and 2 bases at J, with 11 bases in the middle. The germline gives CDR1 MDHEN, CDR2 SYDVKM. This CDR3 has 14 amino acids. As DNA, the CDR3 is TGTGCCAGCAGTTTTCAAGGGTTCGCCTACGAGCAGTACTTC. Its protein product is CASSFQGFAYEQYF.

The chain employs TRBV4-3 and TRBJ2-4; D possibly corresponds to TRBD2 (6 bases). Looked up from germline, CDR1 is LGHNA and CDR2 is YSLEER. V lost 5 bases, J lost 9 bases, and 17 bases lay in between. The CDR3 is made up of 14 amino acids. CDR3 residues: CASSARELNSIQYF. DNA of the CDR3: TGCGCCAGCAGCGCACGGGAGTTGAATAGCATTCAGTACTTC.

This sequence joins TRBV7-2 and TRBJ2-1; the D is unclear. V was trimmed by 5 bases and J by 6 bases, leaving 8 bases between them. Germline CDR1 SGHTA, CDR2 FQGNSA. CDR3 length equals 12 residues. CDR3 in DNA: TGTGCCAGCAGCCTTTTCTCCAATGAGCAGTTCTTC. Translating gives CASSLFSNEQFF.

A remark on this clone: Distinct nucleotide sequences in the sample also encode this CDR3. This chain links TRBV9 with TRBJ2-7, with D possibly matching TRBD2 (5 bases). The CDR3 spans 14 residues. Trimming took 0 bases from V and 2 from J, leaving 9 bases between them. CDR1 and CDR2 (germline): SGDLS, YYNGEE. CDR3 amino acids: CASSVGSETYEQYF. In nucleotides, the CDR3 is TGTGCCAGCAGCGTAGGTAGCGAAACCTACGAGCAGTACTTC.

Remarks on this clone: Other nucleotide sequences from this sample produce the same CDR3. J is TRBJ2-7 and V is TRBV5-1; 15 nucleotides agree with TRBD2. Germline CDR1 reads SGHRS; CDR2 reads YFSETQ. The CDR3 sequence is 16 residues long. Germline trimming cut 4 bases from V and 3 bases from J; bases unmatched to any gene: 5. The CDR3 bases are TGCGCCAGCAGCGCGGGACTAGCGGGAGGAATCTACGAGCAGTACTTC. Its protein is CASSAGLAGGIYEQYF.

The gene calls are TRBV27 and TRBJ1-5, with 7 bases matching TRBD1. The V segment lost 5 bases and the J segment 4 bases; nucleotides outside the gene matches: 11. Germline values: CDR1 MNHEY, CDR2 SMNVEV (reference sequence). The CDR3 has 16 residues. The CDR3 loop is CASSPSTGFGNQPQHF. DNA of the CDR3: TGTGCCAGCAGTCCCTCGACAGGGTTCGGTAATCAGCCCCAGCATTTT.

Details on this clone: A much bigger clone sits one base away, suggesting this may be a read error. In the same sample, other DNA sequences code for this CDR3. The chain couples TRBV28 to TRBJ2-7; D ambiguous. CDR3 length equals 12 residues. V was shortened by 2 bases and J by 2 bases, with 4 bases between the two germline ends. Germline CDR1 and CDR2: MDHEN and SYDVKM. The CDR3 DNA sequence: TGTGCCAGCAGTTTAGTCGCCTACGAGCAGTACTTC. It yields the protein CASSLVAYEQYF.

Concerning this clone itself: Other DNA sequences within the sample encode an identical CDR3. The chain uses TRBV9 and TRBJ2-7; TRBD1 might be the D (5 bases). The CDR3 length is 14 residues. V lost 3 bases and J 0 bases, leaving 10 bases between the germline ends. Germline V gene lookup returns CDR1 SGDLS and CDR2 YYNGEE. CDR3 bases: TGTGCCAGCAGCGCCCCAGGGTCCTCCTACGAGCAGTACTTC. Protein: CASSAPGSSYEQYF.

This chain links TRBV4-3 with TRBJ2-1; D not certain. Germline V CDR1 and CDR2: LGHNA, YSLEER. The V gene lost 0 bases and the J gene lost 0 bases, with 12 bases spanning the gap. This CDR3 contains 17 residues. The CDR3 is CASSQDYSGGSYNEQFF. In nucleotides, the CDR3 is TGCGCCAGCAGCCAAGATTATAGTGGCGGCTCCTACAATGAGCAGTTCTTC.

The gene calls are TRBV9 and TRBJ2-1, with 9 bases fitting TRBD2. The CDR3 contains 16 residues. V lost 4 bases and J lost 2; bases outside the gene matches: 7. From germline, CDR1 is SGDLS and CDR2 YYNGEE. As DNA, the CDR3 is TGTGCCAGCAGCATCTCCGGGACTAGCACCTACAATGAGCAGTTCTTC. It translates to CASSISGTSTYNEQFF.